One sample yielded the 2 T cell receptor beta chains listed below, sequenced in a study of chemoradiotherapy in HPV16-positive cancers. Method: immunoSEQ multiplex PCR; TCRdb's copy keeps in-frame clones and lacks some. The sample yields 20,000 or so clones, about 90% seen once. The sample was blood, taken from a patient who underwent chemoradiotherapy. The receptors stem from a human donor with HPV-associated anogenital cancer.

This clone was observed a single time. The chain joins TRBV19 to TRBJ2-1, with 10 positions matching TRBD2. The length of the CDR3 is 15 residues. With V trimmed by 5 bases and J by 6 bases, 7 bases remained unmatched. The germline CDR1 and CDR2 sequences are LNHDA and SQIVND (reference sequence). The CDR3 DNA follows: TGTGCCAGTAGTCCGGGACTAGCGTCAGGCAATGAGCAGTTCTTC. Its protein is CASSPGLASGNEQFF. Variable domain in full (rest from reference TRBV19 and TRBJ2-1): DGGITQSPKYLFRKEGQNVTLSCEQNLNHDAMYWYRQDPGQGLRLIYYSQIVNDFQKGDIAEGYSVSREKKESFPLTVTSAQKNPTAFYLCASSPGLASGNEQFFGPGTRLTVL.

This chain uses TRBV5-1 with TRBJ1-1; 8 nucleotides agree with TRBD1. From germline, CDR1 is SGHRS and CDR2 YFSETQ. This CDR3 spans 15 amino acids. V was clipped by 5 bases and J by 0 bases; unmatched bases: 6. The CDR3: CASRQGGQVNTEAFF. CDR3 DNA: TGCGCCAGCAGACAGGGGGGGCAGGTGAACACTGAAGCTTTCTTT.